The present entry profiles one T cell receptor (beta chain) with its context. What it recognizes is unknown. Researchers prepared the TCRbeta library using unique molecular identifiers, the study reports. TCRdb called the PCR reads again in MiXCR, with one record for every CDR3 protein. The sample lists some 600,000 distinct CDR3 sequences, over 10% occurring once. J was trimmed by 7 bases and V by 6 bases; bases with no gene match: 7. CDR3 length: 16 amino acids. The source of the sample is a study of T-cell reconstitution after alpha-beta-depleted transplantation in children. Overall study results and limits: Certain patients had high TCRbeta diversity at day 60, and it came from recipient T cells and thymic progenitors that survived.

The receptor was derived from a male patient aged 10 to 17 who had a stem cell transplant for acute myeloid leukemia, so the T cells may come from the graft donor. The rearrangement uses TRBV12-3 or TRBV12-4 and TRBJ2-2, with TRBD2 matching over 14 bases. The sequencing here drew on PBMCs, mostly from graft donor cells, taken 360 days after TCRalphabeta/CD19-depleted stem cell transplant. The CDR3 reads CASSPGLAGEIGELFF. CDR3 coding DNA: TGTGCCAGCAGCCCGGGACTAGCGGGAGAGATCGGGGAGCTGTTTTTT.